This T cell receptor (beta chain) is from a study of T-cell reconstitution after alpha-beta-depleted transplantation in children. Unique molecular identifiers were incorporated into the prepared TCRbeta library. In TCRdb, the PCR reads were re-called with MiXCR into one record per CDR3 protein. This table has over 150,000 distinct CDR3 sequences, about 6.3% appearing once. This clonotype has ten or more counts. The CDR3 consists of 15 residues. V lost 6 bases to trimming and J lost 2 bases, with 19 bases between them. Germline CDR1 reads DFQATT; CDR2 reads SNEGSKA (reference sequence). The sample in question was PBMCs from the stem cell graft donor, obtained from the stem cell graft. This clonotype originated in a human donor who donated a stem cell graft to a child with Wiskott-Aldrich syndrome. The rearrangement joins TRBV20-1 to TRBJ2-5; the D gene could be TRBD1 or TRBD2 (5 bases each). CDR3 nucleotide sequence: TGCAGTGCCGGGACGCTAGGGACCTCACAAGAGACCCAGTACTTC. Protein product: CSAGTLGTSQETQYF.